A single T cell receptor beta chain is shown here with its context. As yet, its antigen is unknown. The sample comes from a study of lymphopenia after photon versus proton radiotherapy. Study findings and constraints: Authors raise, but do not show, better survival with proton therapy. Oligoclonal CD8+ Temra expansion after nadir drove photon patients' diversity drop.

The CDR3 consists of 15 residues. CDR1 is MNHEY, CDR2 SVGAGI, per germline. The V end lost 0 bases, the J end lost 3 bases, and 8 bases lay between the germline ends. TCRdb's table, derived via immunoSEQ multiplex PCR, lists solely in-frame clones and lacks some. The sample contains tens of thousands of clones, 70% to 90% of which appear only once. This sample comprised peripheral blood, obtained from a patient treated with photon-based radiotherapy. The gene calls are TRBV6-5 and TRBJ1-4, with D hard to call. The sequence derives from a middle-aged man with gastric cancer. CDR3: CASSYSGRSNEKLFF. In DNA form, the CDR3 reads TGTGCCAGCAGTTACTCGGGAAGGTCTAATGAAAAACTGTTTTTT.